The rows below give T cell receptor beta chains drawn from one sample of a study of T cells after posttransplantation cyclophosphamide. Only in-frame clones appear in the TCRdb table, and some are missing; sequencing was by immunoSEQ multiplex PCR. The sample lists 3,000 to 4,000 clones; over 60% were seen once. The specimen was PBMCs, collected after allogeneic stem cell transplant with calcineurin inhibitor and methotrexate. These receptors came from a female patient in her forties or fifties who received an allogeneic stem cell transplant from an unrelated donor, was CMV-positive, and had acute and chronic GVHD. Some T cells may possibly be graft donor cells. The CDR3 runs from the conserved cysteine through the conserved F or W. A D gene is named only where the DNA matches it firmly. Size tells how often a clone was seen (once, few, many) or the class of an expanded clone, and some rows leave it out.

TRBV28	13	-	-	TRBJ1-5	CAESRDSNQPQHF	TGTGCGGAGAGTCGGGATAGCAATCAGCCCCAGCATTTT
TRBV9	15	-	TRBD2	TRBJ2-2	CASSFTSGARGELFF	TGTGCCAGCAGCTTTACTAGCGGAGCGAGAGGGGAGCTGTTTTTT
TRBV6-5	14	once	-	TRBJ2-7	CASSGFREFYEQYF	TGTGCCAGCAGTGGTTTCCGCGAGTTCTACGAGCAGTACTTC
TRBV7-6	13	-	-	TRBJ1-4	CASSAAGDEKLFF	TGTGCCAGCAGCGCGGCAGGGGATGAAAAACTGTTTTTT
TRBV7-8	16	-	TRBD2	TRBJ2-5	CASSLGPAGGQETQYF	TGTGCCAGCAGCTTAGGTCCAGCGGGGGGGCAAGAGACCCAGTACTTC
TRBV6-6	15	-	TRBD1	TRBJ2-7	CASRLTGTGGYEQYF	TGTGCCAGCAGGTTGACCGGGACAGGAGGCTACGAGCAGTACTTC
TRBV19	16	-	TRBD2	TRBJ2-3	CASSNSGRGSTDTQYF	TGTGCCAGTAGTAATAGTGGGCGGGGGAGCACAGATACGCAGTATTTT
TRBV6-1	11	-	-	TRBJ2-7	CASSEVVGRDF	TGTGCCAGCAGTGAAGTTGTGGGCCGAGACTTC
TRBV6-1	13	-	TRBD1	TRBJ2-1	CASSAVFRDRAFF	TGTGCCAGCAGTGCAGTATTCCGGGACAGGGCGTTCTTC
TRBV15	18	-	TRBD2	TRBJ2-5	CATSRDWKLAGPQETQYF	TGTGCCACCAGCAGAGATTGGAAACTAGCGGGACCTCAAGAGACCCAGTACTTC
TRBV27	14	-	-	TRBJ2-7	CASSSWGDIYEQYF	TGTGCCAGCAGTTCTTGGGGGGATATCTACGAGCAGTACTTC
TRBV4-1	14	-	-	TRBJ1-1	CASRGQLKNTEAFF	TGCGCCAGCCGCGGACAGCTTAAAAACACTGAAGCTTTCTTT
TRBV13	18	-	-	TRBJ1-6	CASSLSRGGSSYNSPLHF	TGTGCCAGCAGCTTATCCAGGGGCGGCAGCTCCTATAATTCACCCCTCCACTTT
TRBV4-1	15	-	-	TRBJ1-4	CASSQGTASNEKLFF	TGCGCCAGCAGCCAGGGGACTGCCTCTAATGAAAAACTGTTTTTT
TRBV7-9	14	-	-	TRBJ2-3	CASILSGYTDTQYF	TGTGCCAGCATCCTTAGCGGATACACAGATACGCAGTATTTT
TRBV6-5	13	once	-	TRBJ1-2	CASSRHGAYGYTF	TGTGCCAGCAGTAGACACGGCGCCTATGGCTACACCTTC
TRBV25-1	15	-	-	TRBJ1-1	CASSEWGPVVTEAFF	TGTGCCAGCAGTGAATGGGGCCCCGTGGTAACTGAAGCTTTCTTT
TRBV6-1	15	few	-	TRBJ1-3	CASRAEGLSGNTIYF	TGTGCCAGCAGGGCGGAGGGTCTCTCTGGAAACACCATATATTTT
TRBV2	13	-	-	TRBJ2-7	CASSSGQYYEQYF	TGTGCCAGCAGTTCAGGACAGTACTACGAGCAGTACTTC
TRBV5-1	14	-	-	TRBJ1-1	CASSLGSGNTEAFF	TGCGCCAGCAGCTTGGGTTCGGGGAACACTGAAGCTTTCTTT
TRBV2	16	-	-	TRBJ2-1	CASSDTRVVGYNEQFF	TGTGCCAGCAGTGATACTAGGGTCGTCGGGTACAATGAGCAGTTCTTC
TRBV19	17	-	TRBD2	TRBJ2-3	CASSIGSGGRGTDTQYF	TGTGCCAGTAGTATAGGTTCCGGCGGGAGGGGCACAGATACGCAGTATTTT
TRBV27	14	few	-	TRBJ1-1	CASSPSQGGTEAFF	TGTGCCAGCAGTCCTTCTCAGGGAGGAACTGAAGCTTTCTTT
TRBV19	16	-	-	TRBJ1-2	CASSISAVTRGYGYTF	TGTGCCAGTAGTATAAGCGCGGTCACCAGGGGCTATGGCTACACCTTC
TRBV30	18	few	-	TRBJ1-5	CAWSAARVRIGSNQPQHF	TGTGCCTGGAGTGCGGCTCGGGTAAGAATAGGTAGCAATCAGCCCCAGCATTTT
TRBV7-6	14	-	TRBD1	TRBJ2-7	CASSFEDRGWEQYF	TGTGCCAGCAGCTTTGAGGACAGGGGATGGGAGCAGTACTTC
TRBV4-1	17	-	-	TRBJ2-3	CASSQEWAGRFTDTQYF	TGCGCCAGCAGCCAAGAATGGGCGGGCCGCTTCACAGATACGCAGTATTTT
TRBV6-5	15	-	TRBD1	TRBJ1-1	CASSGQGARDTEAFF	TGTGCCAGCAGCGGACAGGGGGCGAGGGACACTGAAGCTTTCTTT
TRBV7-2	15	-	-	TRBJ2-2	CASSSYTGGAGELFF	TGTGCCAGCAGCTCGTATACCGGGGGAGCCGGGGAGCTGTTTTTT
TRBV2	15	-	TRBD1	TRBJ2-3	CASRETGGRTDTQYF	TGTGCCAGCAGGGAGACAGGGGGTCGCACAGATACGCAGTATTTT
TRBV9	16	-	TRBD2	TRBJ2-3	CASSLAGGRYTDTQYF	TGTGCCAGCAGCTTAGCGGGAGGGCGATACACAGATACGCAGTATTTT
TRBV6-6	16	-	TRBD2	TRBJ2-3	CASSYLGGRATDTQYF	TGTGCCAGCAGTTACCTTGGCGGGAGGGCCACAGATACGCAGTATTTT
TRBV5-1	13	-	-	TRBJ2-1	CASSWTTGREQFF	TGCGCCAGCAGCTGGACCACAGGGCGGGAGCAGTTCTTC
TRBV18	15	-	TRBD1	TRBJ2-3	CASSPLGQGADTQYF	TGTGCCAGCTCACCACTAGGACAGGGGGCAGATACGCAGTATTTT
TRBV19	13	-	-	TRBJ1-5	CASSLNSNQPQHF	TGTGCCAGTAGTTTAAATAGCAATCAGCCCCAGCATTTT
TRBV5-4	16	-	TRBD1	TRBJ2-1	CASSSTGQGGYNEQFF	TGTGCCAGCAGCTCTACGGGACAGGGAGGCTACAATGAGCAGTTCTTC
TRBV6-1	13	-	TRBD1	TRBJ1-5	CASSDDRDQPQHF	TGTGCCAGCAGTGATGACAGGGATCAGCCCCAGCATTTT
TRBV10-3	14	many	-	TRBJ1-2	CAISEFTENYGYTF	TGTGCCATCAGTGAGTTCACGGAGAACTATGGCTACACCTTC
TRBV28	10	many	-	TRBJ1-2	CASLAGGYTF	TGTGCCAGCCTCGCGGGTGGCTACACCTTC
TRBV5-1	19	once	TRBD2	TRBJ2-2	CASSLAPPLAGASTGELFF	TGCGCCAGCAGCCTCGCCCCTCCCCTAGCGGGAGCGTCAACCGGGGAGCTGTTTTTT
TRBV4-1	16	-	TRBD1	TRBJ1-2	CASSQDRTGRLYGYTF	TGCGCCAGCAGCCAAGATAGGACAGGGAGGCTCTATGGCTACACCTTC
TRBV19	14	-	TRBD1	TRBJ1-2	CASSGTGGGYGYTF	TGTGCCAGTAGTGGCACAGGGGGCGGCTATGGCTACACCTTC
TRBV28	18	-	TRBD1	TRBJ1-4	CASSLIRGTGGSREKLFF	TGTGCCAGCAGTTTAATTAGGGGGACAGGGGGTTCTCGTGAAAAACTGTTTTTT
TRBV27	15	-	TRBD1	TRBJ1-5	CASSSVDRDNQPQHF	TGTGCCAGCAGTTCCGTCGACAGGGACAATCAGCCCCAGCATTTT
TRBV7-9	15	-	-	TRBJ2-3	CASSLESYSTDTQYF	TGTGCCAGCAGCTTAGAGTCCTACAGCACAGATACGCAGTATTTT
TRBV19	13	-	-	TRBJ1-5	CASSMGVNQPQHF	TGTGCCAGTAGTATGGGAGTTAATCAGCCCCAGCATTTT
TRBV2	14	-	-	TRBJ2-2	CASSFPGALGELFF	TGTGCCAGCAGTTTCCCTGGAGCCCTCGGGGAGCTGTTTTTT
TRBV6-6	15	-	TRBD1	TRBJ1-2	CASSWPQGALYGYTF	TGTGCCAGCAGTTGGCCACAGGGGGCGCTGTATGGCTACACCTTC
TRBV19	12	-	TRBD1	TRBJ1-5	CATGQKYQPQHF	TGTGCCACGGGACAGAAGTATCAGCCCCAGCATTTT
TRBV2	16	-	-	TRBJ1-6	CASSEARGTPNSPLHF	TGTGCCAGCAGTGAAGCGAGGGGGACGCCAAATTCACCCCTCCACTTT
TRBV7-3	15	-	TRBD1	TRBJ1-2	CASSLEGAIGYGYTF	TGTGCCAGCAGCTTGGAGGGGGCGATCGGCTATGGCTACACCTTC
TRBV5-4	15	-	-	TRBJ1-2	CASSKGTHNPYGYTF	TGTGCCAGCAGCAAAGGGACACATAACCCCTATGGCTACACCTTC
TRBV5-8	12	-	-	TRBJ1-6	CASSFSGTATHF	TGTGCCAGCAGCTTCAGCGGGACCGCGACCCACTTT
TRBV10-1	17	-	TRBD2	TRBJ2-3	CASSDSGGRASTDTQYF	TGCGCCAGCAGTGATTCGGGGGGGAGAGCTAGCACAGATACGCAGTATTTT